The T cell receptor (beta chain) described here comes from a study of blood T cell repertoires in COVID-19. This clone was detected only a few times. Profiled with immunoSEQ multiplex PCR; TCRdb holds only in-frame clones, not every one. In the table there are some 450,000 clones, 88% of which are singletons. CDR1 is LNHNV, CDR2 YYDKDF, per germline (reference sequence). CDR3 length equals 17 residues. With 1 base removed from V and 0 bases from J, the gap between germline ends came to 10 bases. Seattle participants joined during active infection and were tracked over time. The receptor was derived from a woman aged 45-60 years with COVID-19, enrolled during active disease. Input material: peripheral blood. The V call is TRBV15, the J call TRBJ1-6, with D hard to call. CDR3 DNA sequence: TGTGCCACCAGCAGAGCCACTAGTAACTCCTATAATTCACCCCTCCACTTT. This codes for CATSRATSNSYNSPLHF.